Below, 8 T cell receptor beta chains from the same sample are listed, as sequenced in a study of blood T cells in healthy people across ages. Then a second PCR, running roughly 7 to 11 cycles, was carried out with a sample-barcoded 5' primer and a J-beta primer mix. From the 5' RACE reads, TCRdb called clonotypes with MiXCR, one entry per CDR3 protein. The sample yields 850,000 to 1,000,000 distinct CDR3 sequences, roughly 47% seen once. What was sequenced was blood. These receptors all stem from a woman aged 60-75 years in good health.

The chain recombines TRBV9 with TRBJ2-5; D tentatively fits TRBD1 or TRBD2 (6 bases each). Germline V gives CDR1 SGDLS, CDR2 YYNGEE. V lost 3 bases and J 7 bases, leaving 13 bases between the germline ends. This CDR3 region has 13 residues. The CDR3 DNA sequence: TGTGCCAGCAGCGAACGACTAGGGGGGACCCAGTACTTC. This encodes CASSERLGGTQYF.

This clonotype was seen a few times. The chain uses TRBV7-9 and TRBJ2-5, with unresolved D. The germline CDR1 and CDR2 sequences are SEHNR and FQNEAQ (reference sequence). This CDR3 comprises 14 residues. Between the trimmed V and J ends, which lost 3 bases and 5 bases, there was a span of 13 bases. In DNA form, the CDR3 reads TGTGCCAGCAGCTTTCCTAGGACGACGGAGACCCAGTACTTC. As protein: CASSFPRTTETQYF.

The genes are TRBV20-1 and TRBJ1-5; D possibly corresponds to TRBD1 (5 bases). The V end lost 6 bases, the J end lost 6 bases, and 27 bases lay between the germline ends. Germline lookup yields CDR1 DFQATT and CDR2 SNEGSKA (reference sequence). The CDR3 loop spans 17 amino acids. The CDR3, as DNA: TGCAGTGCCTCGCGAGGGTTGGACACCACCTTCAGTCAGCCCCAGCATTTT. This sequence encodes CSASRGLDTTFSQPQHF.

This clonotype showed up just a few times. The V and J genes are TRBV28 and TRBJ2-5; a weak D match, TRBD1 (6 bases). The J call is uncertain, as TRBJ2-7 better fits the DNA end. This CDR3 is built from 19 residues. Germline CDR1 and CDR2: MDHEN and SYDVKM. This chain's CDR3 is CASSSWGRDPGERLDEQYF. The CDR3 nucleotides read TGTGCCAGCAGTTCCTGGGGCAGGGATCCAGGGGAACGGTTGGACGAGCAGTACTTC.

The chain recombines TRBV12-3 or TRBV12-4 with TRBJ1-1; unclear D gene. The V end was cut by 6 bases, the J end by 2 bases, with 10 bases between. The CDR3 sequence is 13 residues long. Written as DNA, the CDR3 is TGTGCCAGCAGATTCACAGCTAACACTGAAGCTTTCTTT. This gives the protein CASRFTANTEAFF.

The rearrangement links TRBV20-1 to TRBJ2-4; D gene uncertain. The CDR3 extends over 12 amino acids. Trimming left V 4 bases short and J 8 bases short, with 12 bases between. Germline CDR1 reads DFQATT; CDR2 reads SNEGSKA (reference sequence). The CDR3 sequence is CSANSNSDIQYF. The CDR3 DNA reads as TGCAGTGCTAATTCGAACAGTGACATTCAGTACTTC.

This clonotype was seen a single time. V usage is TRBV11-1 and J usage is TRBJ2-1; 11 bases line up with TRBD2. Looked up from germline, CDR1 is SGHAT and CDR2 is FQDESV (reference sequence). CDR3 length: 16 residues. The V gene end was trimmed by 2 bases and the J gene end by 10 bases; junction bases not matched to a gene: 10. The CDR3 sequence: CASSLQTSGKGREQFF. The DNA for the CDR3 is TGTGCCAGCAGCTTACAGACTAGCGGGAAGGGGCGGGAGCAGTTCTTC.

This chain uses TRBV20-1 with TRBJ1-1; D might be TRBD1 (6 bases). This CDR3 contains 13 residues. Trimming took off 6 bases at V and 0 bases at J, with 11 bases between the two ends. Per germline, CDR1 DFQATT and CDR2 SNEGSKA (reference sequence). The CDR3 coding sequence is TGCAGTGCGAGGGACACTATGAACACTGAAGCTTTCTTT. Protein: CSARDTMNTEAFF.